A single sample is the source of the 21 T cell receptor beta chains below, sequenced in a study of graft-versus-host responses after intestinal transplantation. No antigens are known for them. Some clones are missing from TCRdb's copy, which holds only in-frame ones; the method was immunoSEQ multiplex PCR. The sample holds 70,000 to 80,000 clones, roughly 91% seen once. The material was unstimulated CD8+ T cells sorted from spleen or lymph node cells, obtained before intestinal transplant. The origin of the receptors is a human donor who received an intestinal transplant.

The gene calls are TRBV6-5 and TRBJ1-4, with a weak D call TRBD1 (6 bases). Germline CDR1 and CDR2: MNHEY and SVGAGI. The length of the CDR3 is 14 residues. Trimming cost V 5 bases and J 3 bases, with 10 bases left between them. The CDR3: CASSPDSSNEKLFF. The DNA of the CDR3 is TGTGCCAGCAGTCCGGACAGCTCTAATGAAAAACTGTTTTTT.

The V gene is TRBV11-1, the J gene TRBJ2-5; D is uncertain. This CDR3 is 15 amino acids long. Per the germline V gene, CDR1 is SGHAT and CDR2 is FQDESV (reference sequence). V lost 5 bases and J lost 5, with 18 bases in between. This CDR3 reads CASSHEAAAKETQYF. The CDR3 DNA reads TGTGCCAGCAGCCACGAGGCAGCTGCCAAGGAGACCCAGTACTTC.

This chain uses TRBV2 with TRBJ1-6, with unresolved D. Trimming removed 3 bases at V and 7 bases at J, with 7 bases between. From germline, CDR1 is SNHLY and CDR2 FYNNEI. The CDR3 length is 13 residues. The CDR3 is CASSDRVNSPLHF. CDR3 DNA: TGTGCCAGCAGTGATCGGGTGAATTCACCCCTCCACTTT.

This clone was detected only once. This sequence joins TRBV13 and TRBJ2-7; 10 bases fit TRBD2. This CDR3 has 13 amino acids. The germline gives CDR1 PRHDT, CDR2 FYEKMQ (reference sequence). The J segment lost 3 bases and the V segment lost 5 bases, leaving 1 base of the junction unmatched. The CDR3 nucleotides are TGTGCCAGCAGCCTAGCGGGGGACTACGAGCAGTACTTC. It codes for CASSLAGDYEQYF. Using reference TRBV13 and TRBJ2-7 for the parts outside the CDR3, the full variable domain is AAGVIQSPRHLIKEKRETATLKCYPIPRHDTVYWYQQGPGQDPQFLISFYEKMQSDKGSIPDRFSAQQFSDYHSELNMSSLELGDSALYFCASSLAGDYEQYFGPGTRLTVT.

The chain has TRBV6-5 and TRBJ1-1; D gene ambiguous. V dropped 5 bases and J dropped 1 base, with 11 bases sitting between them. The germline CDR1 and CDR2 sequences are MNHEY and SVGAGI. The CDR3 extends over 14 amino acids. This CDR3 is CASSPSVGNTEAFF. CDR3 nucleotides: TGTGCCAGCAGTCCATCAGTTGGGAACACTGAAGCTTTCTTT.

The V gene is TRBV15, the J gene TRBJ2-1; 11 bases match TRBD2. V lost 2 bases, J lost 12 bases, and 12 bases stayed unmatched. The CDR3 is 16 amino acids. From germline, CDR1 is LNHNV and CDR2 YYDKDF (reference sequence). CDR3 DNA sequence: TGTGCCACCAGCAGACCAGCTAGCGGGGGGTCGATCATGCAGTTCTTC. Translation gives CATSRPASGGSIMQFF. Full variable domain (outside the CDR3, taken from reference TRBV15 and TRBJ2-1): DAMVIQNPRYQVTQFGKPVTLSCSQTLNHNVMYWYQQKSSQAPKLLFHYYDKDFNNEADTPDNFQSRRPNTSFCFLDIRSPGLGDTAMYLCATSRPASGGSIMQFFGPGTRLTVL.

The chain carries TRBV11-3 and TRBJ2-3; 10 bases are shared with TRBD2. Germline V lookup: CDR1 SGHNT, CDR2 YENEEA. The CDR3 runs to 15 residues. V trimming: 2 bases; J trimming: 6 bases; junction bases outside the gene matches: 5. The CDR3 here is CASSLRGTSVDTQYF. CDR3 sequence (DNA): TGTGCCAGCAGCTTACGGGGGACTAGCGTTGATACGCAGTATTTT.

This chain connects TRBV2 to TRBJ1-1; possibly TRBD1 for D (6 bases). CDR3 length: 16 residues. Germline CDR1 is SNHLY and CDR2 is FYNNEI. Trimming removed 2 bases at V and 1 base at J, with 14 bases between. CDR3 region: CASSERGGDKNTEAFF. CDR3 nucleotides: TGTGCCAGCAGTGAAAGGGGAGGGGACAAGAACACTGAAGCTTTCTTT.

The V gene is TRBV19, the J gene TRBJ2-5; D might be TRBD1 (5 bases). Trimming took 1 base from V and 7 from J, leaving 13 bases between them. CDR1 LNHDA and CDR2 SQIVND come from the germline V gene (reference sequence). The CDR3 consists of 14 residues. CDR3 region: CASSIGGATWTQYF. The CDR3 DNA sequence: TGTGCCAGTAGTATAGGGGGCGCGACTTGGACCCAGTACTTC.

This chain uses TRBV7-6 with TRBJ2-7; TRBD1 agrees at 7 bases. The CDR3 runs 16 residues. The ends lost 5 bases at V and 3 bases at J; junction bases unmatched: 13. From germline, CDR1 is SGHVS and CDR2 FNYEAQ. CDR3 coding DNA: TGTGCCAGCAGCCCTAGTGAACAGGGGTTTGACTACGAGCAGTACTTC. Its translation: CASSPSEQGFDYEQYF.

The J gene is TRBJ2-7, the V gene TRBV9; 12 bases agree with TRBD2. The V segment lost 3 bases and the J segment 6 bases; nucleotides outside the gene matches: 10. Germline-derived CDR1 and CDR2 are SGDLS and YYNGEE. The CDR3 has 16 residues. CDR3 sequence reads: CASSDPLAGGRSEQYF. In DNA form, the CDR3 reads TGTGCCAGCAGCGATCCTCTAGCGGGGGGGCGGAGCGAGCAGTACTTC.

The chain joins TRBV2 to TRBJ1-2; TRBD1 agrees at 7 bases. Trimming removed 0 bases from V and 8 bases from J; junction bases left unmatched: 12. The germline gives CDR1 SNHLY, CDR2 FYNNEI. This CDR3 has 16 amino acids. The CDR3 sequence is CASSEALRDRASGYTF. As DNA, the CDR3 is TGTGCCAGCAGTGAAGCCCTACGGGACAGAGCTTCCGGCTACACCTTC.

This clone was seen more than once but under ten times. V is TRBV6-6 and J is TRBJ2-6; tentative D call: TRBD1 (5 bases). V lost 3 bases and J 3 bases, leaving 9 bases between the germline ends. This CDR3 region has 15 residues. The germline gives CDR1 MNHNY, CDR2 SVGAGI (reference sequence). The chain's CDR3 is CASSYLGHGANVLTF. The CDR3 coding sequence is TGTGCCAGCAGTTATTTGGGGCATGGGGCCAACGTCCTGACTTTC.

The chain couples TRBV5-8 to TRBJ1-2; 7 nucleotides align to TRBD1. J was trimmed by 7 bases and V by 0 bases; bases with no gene match: 12. Germline loops: CDR1 SGHTS, CDR2 YDEGEE. The CDR3 length is 16 residues. The CDR3, as DNA: TGTGCCAGCAGCTTGGCATTGACAGGGAGAGAAGGTGGCTACACCTTC. Translating it yields CASSLALTGREGGYTF.

The chain is built from TRBV9 and TRBJ2-1, with TRBD1 as a possible D gene (5 bases). Trimming pared 3 bases from V and 6 bases from J, leaving 16 bases between. CDR1 is SGDLS, CDR2 YYNGEE, per germline. The CDR3 loop spans 15 amino acids. CDR3 in amino acids: CASSGWGRTGNEQFF. CDR3 nucleotide sequence: TGTGCCAGCAGCGGGTGGGGCCGTACAGGCAATGAGCAGTTCTTC.

This rearrangement joins TRBV4-1 to TRBJ1-5, with TRBD1 as a possible D gene (6 bases). Looked up from germline, CDR1 is MGHRA and CDR2 is YSYEKL. The CDR3 loop spans 15 amino acids. The V end lost 2 bases, the J end lost 7 bases, and 15 bases lay between the germline ends. This CDR3 reads CASSQLQGVGQPQHF. CDR3 sequence (DNA): TGCGCCAGCAGCCAATTACAGGGTGTCGGACAGCCCCAGCATTTT.

This clone was counted a single time. J is TRBJ1-2 and V is TRBV20-1; tentatively, D is TRBD1 (5 bases). Per germline, CDR1 DFQATT and CDR2 SNEGSKA (reference sequence). The CDR3 contains 10 residues. Trimming removed 5 bases at V and 9 bases at J, with 10 bases between. For the CDR3, the DNA is TGCAGTGCTTACGACAGTAGCTACACCTTC. It translates to CSAYDSSYTF.

The gene calls are TRBV6-6 and TRBJ1-2, with D possibly TRBD1 on 6 matching bases. Per the germline V gene, CDR1 is MNHNY and CDR2 is SVGAGI (reference sequence). The CDR3 covers 12 residues. Trimming cost V 11 bases and J 1 base, with 11 bases left between them. The CDR3: CAHRDLNYGYTF. Written as DNA, the CDR3 is TGTGCCCACAGGGACCTTAACTATGGCTACACCTTC.

The V and J genes are TRBV6-5 and TRBJ1-2; D is unresolved. The germline V gene encodes CDR1 MNHEY and CDR2 SVGAGI. CDR3 length: 13 residues. Trimming took 7 bases from V and 4 from J, leaving 13 bases between them. The DNA of the CDR3 is TGTGCCAGCACCACCGGGTCTACCTATGGCTACACCTTC. Translating gives CASTTGSTYGYTF.

This chain connects TRBV7-6 to TRBJ2-5; D is perhaps TRBD1 (5 bases). The V gene's germline CDR1 is SGHVS and CDR2 FNYEAQ. This CDR3 is 13 amino acids long. V lost 3 bases and J lost 5, with 10 bases in between. The CDR3 region is CASSFGPGETQYF. In DNA form, the CDR3 reads TGTGCCAGCAGCTTTGGCCCAGGGGAGACCCAGTACTTC.

The chain uses TRBV19 and TRBJ2-1; 9 bases agree with TRBD2. V gave up 2 bases and J gave up 9 bases; unmatched junction bases: 5. The germline V gene encodes CDR1 LNHDA and CDR2 SQIVND (reference sequence). The length of the CDR3 is 14 residues. CDR3 sequence: CASSIRLAGPEQFF. The CDR3 bases are TGTGCCAGTAGTATACGTCTAGCGGGGCCTGAGCAGTTCTTC.